This T cell receptor beta chain was observed in a study of T cell changes during pregnancy in multiple sclerosis. In germline, CDR1 is SEHNR, CDR2 FQNEAQ (reference sequence). The CDR3 extends over 17 amino acids. Trimming cost V 2 bases and J 10 bases, with 23 bases left between them. The assay was immunoSEQ multiplex PCR, and TCRdb's table has in-frame clones only and misses some. This sample yields about 60,000 clones, of which roughly 92% are seen a single time; 0.8% to 1% belongs to the top ten. Sample: peripheral blood, taken in the first trimester of pregnancy. The clonotype was recovered from a female donor with multiple sclerosis, enrolled in a pregnancy study. The chain recombines TRBV7-9 with TRBJ1-4; D may be TRBD1 (5 bases). Here the CDR3 DNA reads TGTGCCAGCAGCTTACCCGTGGATGGGGGGTCGGGCGGAAAACTGTTTTTT. It is translated as CASSLPVDGGSGGKLFF.